These 20 T cell receptor beta chains share one sample of origin, sequenced in a study of read filtering for tumor transcriptome and immune sequencing. This library used roughly 370 ng RNA and molecular barcoded adaptors spanning alpha/delta and beta/gamma chains. TCRdb re-called the reads with MiXCR, one entry per CDR3 protein. The sample carries more than 45,000 distinct CDR3 sequences, approximately 13% recorded once. Sequencing was done on a sample of a population of CD138-negative cells sorted from bone marrow. The receptors stem from a donor over 35 with multiple myeloma.

Points on this clonotype: Possible read error: a much larger clone is one base away. This chain links TRBV5-1 with TRBJ2-5, with a possible D match to TRBD1 (6 bases). From germline, CDR1 is SGHRS and CDR2 YFSETQ. The length of the CDR3 is 12 residues. In DNA form, the CDR3 reads TGCGCCGGCAGCTCGGACAGAGAGACCCAGTACTTC. It specifies CAGSSDRETQYF.

As concerns this clonotype: A read error is possible here, since a much larger clone lies one base away. The V call is TRBV12-3 or TRBV12-4, the J call TRBJ2-2; D perhaps matches TRBD2 (5 bases). There are 14 residues in the CDR3. CDR3 amino acids: CASRTLRVVGKLFF. The DNA of the CDR3 is TGTGCCAGCAGAACCTTAAGGGTGGTCGGGAAGCTGTTTTTT.

The rearrangement uses TRBV7-9 and TRBJ1-3; D may be TRBD1 (5 bases). The CDR3 runs 15 residues. CDR1 is SEHNR and CDR2 is FQNEAQ in the germline V gene (reference sequence). With 5 bases removed from V and 2 bases from J, the gap between germline ends came to 13 bases. Written as DNA, the CDR3 is TGTGCCAGCAGCAAGACGGCAGGGACTGGAAACACCATATATTTT. Translation: CASSKTAGTGNTIYF.

This clonotype was detected ten times or more. This rearrangement joins TRBV7-3 to TRBJ2-4, with 9 bases identical to TRBD2. The CDR3 is 14 amino acids. In germline, CDR1 is SGHTA, CDR2 FQGTGA. Unmatched junction bases numbered 0, after V lost 0 bases and J lost 6 bases. CDR3 sequence reads: CASSLTAGGNIQYF. CDR3 nucleotide sequence: TGTGCCAGCAGCTTAACAGCGGGGGGAAACATTCAGTACTTC. Complete variable domain (other parts from reference TRBV7-3 and TRBJ2-4): GAGVSQTPSNKVTEKGKYVELRCDPISGHTALYWYRQSLGQGPEFLIYFQGTGAADDSGLPNDRFFAVRPEGSVSTLKIQRTERGDSAVYLCASSLTAGGNIQYFGAGTRLSVL.

This clonotype was counted ten times or more. This chain connects TRBV5-1 to TRBJ1-3; D is perhaps TRBD1 (6 bases). V was clipped by 4 bases and J by 3 bases, with 17 bases between them. Germline loops: CDR1 SGHRS, CDR2 YFSETQ. This CDR3 region has 16 residues. CDR3 in amino acids: CASSKTQGQYGNTIYF. In DNA, the CDR3 is TGCGCCAGCAGCAAGACCCAGGGACAATATGGAAACACCATATATTTT.

This clonotype has at least ten counts. The chain combines TRBV7-9 with TRBJ2-2; unclear D gene. The CDR3 is 14 residues long. Germline V gene lookup returns CDR1 SEHNR and CDR2 FQNEAQ (reference sequence). With 5 bases removed from V and 1 base from J, the gap between germline ends came to 8 bases. The CDR3 protein is CASSMTVNTGELFF. CDR3 bases: TGTGCCAGCAGCATGACGGTGAACACCGGGGAGCTGTTTTTT.

This clonotype was detected many times. One end of the junction does not line up with germline, which may come from a read error. This chain uses TRBV15 with TRBJ2-3; D gene uncertain. The CDR3 runs 14 residues. Germline CDR1 and CDR2: LNHNV and YYDKDF (reference sequence). The CDR3 loop reads CATSIELSTDTQYF. DNA of the CDR3: TGTGCCACCAGCATAGAATTGAGCACTGATACGCAGTATTTT.

Turning to this clonotype: A much larger clone differs by one base, so this may be a read error. V is TRBV24-1 and J is TRBJ2-2; D is uncertain. Between the trimmed V and J ends, which lost 3 bases and 7 bases, there was a span of 8 bases. The CDR3 is made up of 13 amino acids. The germline V gene has CDR1 KGHDR and CDR2 SFDVKD. CDR3 loop: CATSDGDVGELFF. The CDR3 DNA reads TGTGCCACCAGTGATGGAGACGTCGGGGAGCTGTTTTTT.

This clonotype appeared many times. CDR3 loop: CASSTRTNQPQHF. CDR3 DNA sequence: TGTGCCAGCAGCACTAGGACGAATCAGCCCCAGCATTTT. The rearrangement joins TRBV7-2 to TRBJ1-5; no clear D gene. The CDR3 covers 13 residues. Germline V gene data show CDR1 as SGHTA and CDR2 as FQGNSA. V was cut by 5 bases and J by 4 bases, with 9 bases left in between. The full variable domain, with the rest looked up from reference TRBV7-2 and TRBJ1-5, is GAGVSQSPSNKVTEKGKDVELRCDPISGHTALYWYRQSLGQGLEFLIYFQGNSAPDKSGLPSDRFSAERTGGSVSTLTIQRTQQEDSAVYLCASSTRTNQPQHFGDGTRLSIL.

The gene calls are TRBV20-1 and TRBJ1-1; D ambiguous. The ends were cut back, 5 bases at V and 0 bases at J, with 10 bases in the middle. Germline CDR1 and CDR2: DFQATT and SNEGSKA (reference sequence). CDR3 size: 13 residues. CDR3 sequence: CSARNPLNTEAFF. The CDR3 DNA sequence: TGCAGTGCTCGAAACCCCTTGAACACTGAAGCTTTCTTT.

About this clonotype: A much larger clone differs by one base, so this may be a read error. The chain is built from TRBV6-6 and TRBJ2-3, with D maybe TRBD1 (7 bases). This CDR3 is built from 14 residues. Trimming took off 8 bases at V and 5 bases at J, with 17 bases between the two ends. Germline assignment: CDR1 MNHNY and CDR2 SVGAGI (reference sequence). CDR3: CASGEEGAGDTQYF. As DNA, the CDR3 is TGTGCCAGCGGAGAGGAGGGGGCCGGAGATACGCAGTATTTT.

This clonotype came up a few times. The V and J genes are TRBV20-1 and TRBJ2-5; the match to TRBD1 covers 7 bases. V shed 4 bases and J 4 bases; nucleotides not matched to a gene: 12. Germline lookup yields CDR1 DFQATT and CDR2 SNEGSKA (reference sequence). The CDR3 is 15 residues long. The chain's CDR3 is CSAKVAGGGGETQYF. In DNA, the CDR3 is TGCAGTGCTAAGGTGGCAGGGGGTGGTGGAGAGACCCAGTACTTC.

This clonotype was seen repeatedly, ten times or more. The rearrangement uses TRBV6-1 and TRBJ2-2; 7 nucleotides align to TRBD1. The V gene's germline CDR1 is MNHNS and CDR2 SASEGT. This CDR3 comprises 15 residues. V was clipped by 7 bases and J by 3 bases; unmatched bases: 8. CDR3 residues: CASKGETGYTGELFF. CDR3 DNA: TGTGCCAGCAAAGGGGAGACAGGGTACACCGGGGAGCTGTTTTTT.

This clonotype was counted many times. The rearrangement joins TRBV5-1 to TRBJ1-1; D is unclear. V dropped 1 base and J dropped 5 bases, with 12 bases sitting between them. The germline gives CDR1 SGHRS, CDR2 YFSETQ. CDR3 length equals 14 residues. The CDR3 sequence: CASSLTGVGTEAFF. The CDR3 coding sequence is TGCGCCAGCAGCTTGACTGGCGTTGGGACTGAAGCTTTCTTT.

This clonotype was seen a handful of times. The V call is TRBV11-2, the J call TRBJ1-3, with D perhaps TRBD1 (5 bases). This CDR3 spans 15 amino acids. With 5 bases removed from V and 8 bases from J, the gap between germline ends came to 19 bases. Germline CDR1 and CDR2: SGHAT and FQNNGV. For the CDR3, the DNA is TGTGCCAGCAGCAAACAGGCGATGATGAGTGACACCATATATTTT. This codes for CASSKQAMMSDTIYF.

This clonotype was found many times. J is TRBJ1-6 and V is TRBV7-2; the D is unclear. Trimming pared 1 base from V and 10 bases from J, leaving 8 bases between. Germline lookup yields CDR1 SGHTA and CDR2 FQGNSA. The CDR3 length is 13 residues. The CDR3 sequence is CASSLDYGSPLHF. CDR3 sequence (DNA): TGTGCCAGCAGCTTAGATTATGGATCACCCCTCCACTTT. Supplemented by reference TRBV7-2 and TRBJ1-6, the full variable domain reads GAGVSQSPSNKVTEKGKDVELRCDPISGHTALYWYRQSLGQGLEFLIYFQGNSAPDKSGLPSDRFSAERTGGSVSTLTIQRTQQEDSAVYLCASSLDYGSPLHFGNGTRLTVT.

This clonotype was seen many times. The chain combines TRBV7-3 with TRBJ2-2, with TRBD1 matching 7 bases. Unmatched junction bases numbered 4, after V lost 6 bases and J lost 6 bases. This CDR3 region has 13 residues. The germline CDR1 and CDR2 sequences are SGHTA and FQGTGA. In DNA, the CDR3 is TGTGCCAGCAGTCTGCAGGGGGCCGGGGAGCTGTTTTTT. It encodes CASSLQGAGELFF.

This clonotype was seen ten or more times. This chain joins TRBV2 and TRBJ2-7; a weak D match, TRBD1 (5 bases). Trimming cost V 8 bases and J 1 base, with 9 bases left between them. Germline CDR1 SNHLY, CDR2 FYNNEI. This CDR3 is 12 amino acids long. As DNA, the CDR3 is TGTGCCAGCGTTCGACAGTCCTACGAGCAGTACTTC. Protein: CASVRQSYEQYF. The full variable domain, its missing parts supplied by reference TRBV2 and TRBJ2-7, is EPEVTQTPSHQVTQMGQEVILRCVPISNHLYFYWYRQILGQKVEFLVSFYNNEISEKSEIFDDQFSVERPDGSNFTLKIRSTKLEDSAMYFCASVRQSYEQYFGPGTRLTVT.

This clonotype was counted many times. The genes are TRBV20-1 and TRBJ2-7; TRBD1 matches 7 bases. The CDR3 contains 14 residues. The V and J ends lost 0 bases and 3 bases, in that order; junction bases with no gene match: 5. Germline CDR1 DFQATT, CDR2 SNEGSKA (reference sequence). For the CDR3, the DNA is TGCAGTGCTAGAGATTCGGGACAGTACTACGAGCAGTACTTC. It encodes CSARDSGQYYEQYF.

In the case of this clonotype: This clone may be a read error of a much larger clone one base away. This chain joins TRBV20-1 and TRBJ2-7, with D maybe TRBD1 (5 bases). The germline CDR1 and CDR2 sequences are DFQATT and SNEGSKA (reference sequence). V lost 6 bases to trimming and J lost 7 bases, with 16 bases between them. The CDR3 spans 12 residues. CDR3 protein: CSACRRGREQYF. In DNA, the CDR3 is TGCAGTGCATGTCGTAGGGGAAGGGAGCAGTACTTC.